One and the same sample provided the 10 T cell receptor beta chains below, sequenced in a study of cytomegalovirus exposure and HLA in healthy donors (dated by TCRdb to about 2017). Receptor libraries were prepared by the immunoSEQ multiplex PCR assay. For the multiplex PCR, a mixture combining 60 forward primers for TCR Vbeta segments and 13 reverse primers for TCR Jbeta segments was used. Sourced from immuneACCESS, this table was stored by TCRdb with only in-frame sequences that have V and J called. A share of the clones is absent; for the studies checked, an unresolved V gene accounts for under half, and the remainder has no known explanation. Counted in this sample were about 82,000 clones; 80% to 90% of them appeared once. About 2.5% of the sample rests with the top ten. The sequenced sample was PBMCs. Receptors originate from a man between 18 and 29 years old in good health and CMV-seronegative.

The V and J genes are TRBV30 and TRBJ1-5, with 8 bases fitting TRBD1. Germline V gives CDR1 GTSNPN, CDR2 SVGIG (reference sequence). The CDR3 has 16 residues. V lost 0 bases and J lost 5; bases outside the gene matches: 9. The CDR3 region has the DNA TGTGCCTGGAGTGTACAGGCCGGACAGGGATATCAGCCCCAGCATTTT. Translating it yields CAWSVQAGQGYQPQHF.

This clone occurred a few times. The CDR3 region has the DNA TGTGCCAGCAGCGTACACCGGGGGACGGGAGAGACCCAGTACTTC. Protein: CASSVHRGTGETQYF. This chain connects TRBV7-2 to TRBJ2-5; D perhaps matches TRBD2 (6 bases). CDR3 length: 15 amino acids. Trimming removed 5 bases from V and 4 bases from J, with 17 bases in between. Germline CDR1 and CDR2: SGHTA and FQGNSA.

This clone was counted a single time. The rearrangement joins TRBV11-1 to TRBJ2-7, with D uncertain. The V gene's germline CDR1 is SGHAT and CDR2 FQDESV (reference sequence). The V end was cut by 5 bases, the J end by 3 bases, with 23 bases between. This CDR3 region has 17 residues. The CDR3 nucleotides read TGTGCCAGCAGCACGAGACCGCCACAAAGCGTTGTCTACGAGCAGTACTTC. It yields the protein CASSTRPPQSVVYEQYF.

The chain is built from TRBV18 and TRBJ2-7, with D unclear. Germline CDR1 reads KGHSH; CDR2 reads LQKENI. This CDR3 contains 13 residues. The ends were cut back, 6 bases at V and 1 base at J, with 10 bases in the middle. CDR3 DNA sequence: TGTGCCAGCTCCCTCTATCTTTCCTACGAGCAGTACTTC. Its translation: CASSLYLSYEQYF.

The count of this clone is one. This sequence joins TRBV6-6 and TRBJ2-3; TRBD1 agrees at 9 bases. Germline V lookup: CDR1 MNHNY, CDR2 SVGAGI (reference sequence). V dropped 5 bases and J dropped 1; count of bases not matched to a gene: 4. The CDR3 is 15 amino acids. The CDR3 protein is CASSPGDRGTDTQYF. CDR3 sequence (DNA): TGTGCCAGCAGTCCAGGGGACAGGGGCACAGATACGCAGTATTTT.

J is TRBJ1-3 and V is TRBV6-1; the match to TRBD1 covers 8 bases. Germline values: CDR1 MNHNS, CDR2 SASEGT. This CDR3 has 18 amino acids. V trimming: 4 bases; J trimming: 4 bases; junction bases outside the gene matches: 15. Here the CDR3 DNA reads TGTGCCAGCAGTGCCGAGCCACGGACAGGGCGGAGAGGAAACACCATATATTTT. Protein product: CASSAEPRTGRRGNTIYF.

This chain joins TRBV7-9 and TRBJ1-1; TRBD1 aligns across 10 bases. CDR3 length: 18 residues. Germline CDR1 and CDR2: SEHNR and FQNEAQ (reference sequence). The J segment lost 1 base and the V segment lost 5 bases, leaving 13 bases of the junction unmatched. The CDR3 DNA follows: TGTGCCAGCAGCACCCCGGGGTGGGACAGGGGACAGAACACTGAAGCTTTCTTT. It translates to CASSTPGWDRGQNTEAFF.

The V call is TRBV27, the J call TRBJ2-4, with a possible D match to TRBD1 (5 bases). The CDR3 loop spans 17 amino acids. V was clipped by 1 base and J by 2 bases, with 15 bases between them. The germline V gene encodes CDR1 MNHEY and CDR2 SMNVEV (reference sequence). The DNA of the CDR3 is TGTGCCAGCAGTTTATATGGACCCCAGGGAACCAAAAACATTCAGTACTTC. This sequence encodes CASSLYGPQGTKNIQYF.

The CDR3 DNA reads as TGTGCCAGCTCACCACCGTTGGGCCAGGGCGATACGCAGTATTTT. It yields the protein CASSPPLGQGDTQYF. The chain carries TRBV18 and TRBJ2-3, with D maybe TRBD1 (5 bases). This CDR3 has 15 residues. Germline V CDR1 and CDR2: KGHSH, LQKENI. The ends were cut back, 0 bases at V and 6 bases at J, with 13 bases in the middle.

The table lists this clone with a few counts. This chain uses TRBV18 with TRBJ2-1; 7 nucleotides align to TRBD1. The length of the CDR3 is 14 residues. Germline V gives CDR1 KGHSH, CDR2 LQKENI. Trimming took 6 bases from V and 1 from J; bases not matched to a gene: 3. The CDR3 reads CASSSQGSYNEQFF. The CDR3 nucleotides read TGTGCCAGCTCCTCACAGGGGTCCTACAATGAGCAGTTCTTC.